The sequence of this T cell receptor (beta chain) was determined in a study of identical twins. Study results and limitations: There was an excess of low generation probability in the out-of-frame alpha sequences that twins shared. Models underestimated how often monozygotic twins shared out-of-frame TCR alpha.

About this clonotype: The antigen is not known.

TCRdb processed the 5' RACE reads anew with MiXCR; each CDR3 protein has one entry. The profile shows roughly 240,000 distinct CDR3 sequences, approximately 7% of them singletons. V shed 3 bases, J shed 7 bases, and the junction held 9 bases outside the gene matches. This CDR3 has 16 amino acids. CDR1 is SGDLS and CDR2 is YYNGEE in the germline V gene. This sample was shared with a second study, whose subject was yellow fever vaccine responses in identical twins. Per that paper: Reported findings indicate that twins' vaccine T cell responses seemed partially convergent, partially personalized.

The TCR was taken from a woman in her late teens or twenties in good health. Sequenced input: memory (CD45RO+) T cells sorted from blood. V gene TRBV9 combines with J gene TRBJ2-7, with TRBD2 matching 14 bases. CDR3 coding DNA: TGTGCCAGCAGCGCCCGCCAGACTAGCGGGAGGGAGGAGCAGTACTTC. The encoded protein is CASSARQTSGREEQYF.